This passage covers 23 T cell receptor beta chains from one sample sequenced in a study of monozygotic twins with inflammatory bowel disease. TCRdb re-analyzed the 5' RACE reads; it lists each CDR3 protein once, without DNA. The table lists 210,000 or so distinct CDR3 sequences. Input material: blood. All receptors come from a human donor with ulcerative colitis or Crohn's disease, or a healthy co-twin of an affected twin (not recorded which).

V gene TRBV7-8 combines with J gene TRBJ2-1. The CDR3 sequence is 16 residues long. Germline loops: CDR1 SGHVS, CDR2 FQNEAQ. CDR3: CASSLAGELSYNEQFF.

The rearrangement joins TRBV7-8 to TRBJ2-1; TCRdb's D gene call, TRBD1, goes unchecked for lack of DNA. CDR1 and CDR2 from the germline V gene are SGHVS and FQNEAQ. The CDR3 sequence is 12 residues long. Here the CDR3 reads CASSNHRGEQFF.

V and J are TRBV4-3 and TRBJ2-1; absent DNA, TCRdb's TRBD1 call cannot be checked. The CDR3 is 12 amino acids. The germline gives CDR1 LGHNA, CDR2 YSLEER. This CDR3 is CASSHAGQEQFF.

The V call is TRBV5-1, the J call TRBJ1-5. The CDR3 contains 15 residues. Germline V lookup: CDR1 SGHRS, CDR2 YFSETQ. The CDR3 here is CASSLLGSSNQPQHF.

The chain recombines TRBV10-3 with TRBJ2-1; the D call of TRBD2 rests on TCRdb alone, since no DNA is present to check it. Germline CDR1 reads ENHRY; CDR2 reads SYGVKD. The CDR3 runs 13 residues. CDR3: CAILAGENNEQFF.

The V call is TRBV18, the J call TRBJ1-4; TCRdb's assignment of TRBD1 cannot be checked, as there is no DNA. Germline CDR1 and CDR2: KGHSH and LQKENI. The CDR3 spans 17 residues. CDR3 region: CASSLGQGAHDDEKLFF.

This chain uses TRBV4-3 with TRBJ1-1. CDR1 and CDR2 from the germline V gene are LGHNA and YSLEER. This CDR3 region has 15 residues. Here the CDR3 reads CASSQEASMNTEAFF.

The chain combines TRBV5-4 with TRBJ2-1; TCRdb selects TRBD2, and the lack of DNA leaves this call unchecked. The CDR3 extends over 15 amino acids. The V gene's germline CDR1 is SGHNT and CDR2 YYREEE (reference sequence). CDR3 amino acids: CASSLGVAGGYEQFF.

This CDR3 reads CASSLGGQGSETQYF. The chain is built from TRBV7-2 and TRBJ2-5; the TCRdb call, TRBD1, lacks DNA for checking. There are 15 residues in the CDR3. CDR1 is SGHTA, CDR2 FQGNSA, per germline.

The rearrangement joins TRBV5-1 to TRBJ1-2. This CDR3 is built from 13 residues. Germline values: CDR1 SGHRS, CDR2 YFSETQ. The CDR3 here is CASSLVQNSGYTF.

The V gene is TRBV7-2, the J gene TRBJ2-5; the D gene TCRdb calls, TRBD1, cannot be checked with no DNA. CDR1 is SGHTA and CDR2 is FQGNSA in the germline V gene. This CDR3 region has 16 residues. The CDR3 sequence is CASSLGAAPGQKTQYF.

V usage is TRBV7-9 and J usage is TRBJ1-1; checking the TCRdb D call of TRBD1 is not possible without DNA. This CDR3 spans 15 amino acids. Looked up from germline, CDR1 is SEHNR and CDR2 is FQNEAQ (reference sequence). The CDR3 here is CASSLGRQGLTEAFF. The variable domain in full, completed from reference TRBV7-9 and TRBJ1-1, reads DTGVSQNPRHKITKRGQNVTFRCDPISEHNRLYWYRQTLGQGPEFLTYFQNEAQLEKSRLLSDRFSAERPKGSFSTLEIQRTEQGDSAMYLCASSLGRQGLTEAFFGQGTRLTVV.

V usage is TRBV12-3 or TRBV12-4 and J usage is TRBJ1-2. This CDR3 is built from 11 residues. The CDR3 loop is CASSSGPDYTF.

The chain joins TRBV25-1 to TRBJ2-6. CDR1 and CDR2 (germline): MGHDK, SYGVNS. CDR3 length equals 16 residues. This CDR3 reads CASSESGMRGANVLTF.

The chain recombines TRBV7-9 with TRBJ2-2. This CDR3 is 12 amino acids long. The V gene's germline CDR1 is SEHNR and CDR2 FQNEAQ (reference sequence). This CDR3 reads CASSVSAGELFF.

V and J are TRBV24-1 and TRBJ2-5. Germline loops: CDR1 KGHDR, CDR2 SFDVKD. The CDR3 totals 12 residues. CDR3 in amino acids: CATSDFQETQYF.

The chain joins TRBV5-1 to TRBJ2-1. Germline V gives CDR1 SGHRS, CDR2 YFSETQ. The CDR3 sequence is 13 residues long. The CDR3 loop is CASSSGVHNEQFF.

The rearrangement uses TRBV7-9 and TRBJ1-1. The CDR3 extends over 13 amino acids. Germline-derived CDR1 and CDR2 are SEHNR and FQNEAQ (reference sequence). CDR3 protein: CASSLNTDTEAFF.

The rearrangement links TRBV5-1 to TRBJ1-5; TCRdb names TRBD1, which stays unverified in the absence of DNA. Germline V lookup: CDR1 SGHRS, CDR2 YFSETQ. The CDR3 extends over 15 amino acids. The CDR3 region is CASRTGDESNQPQHF.

V is TRBV4-1 and J is TRBJ1-1; TCRdb reports TRBD1, a call that lacks DNA to check it against. This CDR3 has 15 amino acids. Germline assignment: CDR1 MGHRA and CDR2 YSYEKL. This chain's CDR3 is CASSHGQGLNTEAFF.

This chain uses TRBV5-5 with TRBJ2-1; TCRdb names TRBD1, which stays unverified in the absence of DNA. CDR3 length: 15 amino acids. The germline V gene encodes CDR1 SGHKS and CDR2 YYEKEE (reference sequence). The CDR3 here is CASSPRGQGYNEQFF.

The chain has TRBV27 and TRBJ1-5. CDR3 size: 17 residues. The V gene's germline CDR1 is MNHEY and CDR2 SMNVEV (reference sequence). The CDR3 protein is CASSLSGGFGGNQPQHF.

The chain joins TRBV5-6 to TRBJ1-1; the TCRdb call, TRBD1, lacks DNA for checking. Looked up from germline, CDR1 is SGHDT and CDR2 is YYEEEE. CDR3 length: 17 amino acids. Here the CDR3 reads CASSLDGARLMNTEAFF.